The source of this T cell receptor (beta chain) is a study of T cell changes during pregnancy in multiple sclerosis. CDR1 and CDR2 (germline): PRHDT, FYEKMQ (reference sequence). This CDR3 is built from 16 residues. The V segment lost 1 base and the J segment 4 bases; nucleotides outside the gene matches: 4. This table comes from immunoSEQ multiplex PCR, and its TCRdb copy is limited to in-frame clones, with some not included. The data contain tens of thousands of clones, roughly 89% of them singletons. The chain recombines TRBV13 with TRBJ2-2; 9 nucleotides match TRBD1. The source is a female donor with multiple sclerosis, enrolled in a pregnancy study. This material consisted of peripheral blood, taken in the second trimester of pregnancy. CDR3: CASSLVGQGITGELFF. In nucleotides, the CDR3 is TGTGCCAGCAGCTTAGTGGGACAGGGAATCACCGGGGAGCTGTTTTTT.